This TCR beta chain was obtained from a study of cytomegalovirus exposure and HLA in healthy donors. The wider study: Counted in an early data release were about 85 million unique TCRs from HLA-typed donors.

Between the trimmed V and J ends, which lost 2 bases and 6 bases, there was a span of 17 bases. Per the germline V gene, CDR1 is MDHEN and CDR2 is SYDVKM. This CDR3 has 15 residues. The PCR contained 60 Vbeta and 13 Jbeta primers. TCRdb keeps only in-frame clones here, not all; method: immunoSEQ multiplex PCR. The sample holds under 200,000 clones, around 80% seen once. The clonotype was recovered from a woman aged 25 to 45 in good health and CMV-seropositive. The chain links TRBV28 to TRBJ2-7; possible D gene TRBD1, 6 bases. Sequences were obtained from PBMCs. CDR3 DNA sequence: TGTGCCAGCAGTTTAAGGTCGTTCGTGGACAGCGAGCAGTACTTC. It translates to CASSLRSFVDSEQYF.